This T cell receptor (beta chain) came from a study of blood T cell repertoires in COVID-19. The overall study: Sites in the United States, Italy and Spain provided acute and convalescent COVID-19 samples. Nucleic acid was either cDNA or gDNA, and it came from T cells, B-cell-depleted T cells, or PBMCs.

The germline CDR1 and CDR2 sequences are LNHNV and YYDKDF (reference sequence). The CDR3 is 13 residues long. V was trimmed by 1 base and J by 8 bases, leaving 6 bases between them. Original handling: From reference gene primer amplification, estimates of nucleated cell counts were derived. Clones were read by immunoSEQ multiplex PCR, and TCRdb kept only the in-frame ones, dropping some. From that table come the V and J calls and clone size; the DNA was used to work out D and trimming. The sample shows just over 150,000 clones, 70% to 85% of them seen only once. The chain couples TRBV15 to TRBJ1-6, with no clear D. The receptor was isolated from a woman aged 80 or older with acute or convalescent COVID-19. The sample comprised peripheral blood. CDR3 region: CATSRAGDSPLHF. CDR3 bases: TGTGCCACCAGCAGAGCAGGCGATTCACCCCTCCACTTT.